The clone carrying this TCR beta chain was recorded only once. The sample belongs to a study of blood T cell repertoires in COVID-19. Profiling relied on immunoSEQ multiplex PCR, and the TCRdb table lists in-frame clones only, not all of them. The table records around 100,000 clones, around 93% of them present only once. CDR1 MNHEY and CDR2 SVGEGT come from the germline V gene. The length of the CDR3 is 17 residues. V lost 5 bases, J lost 4 bases, and 23 bases lay in between. V gene TRBV6-2 or TRBV6-3 combines with J gene TRBJ1-2, with no clear D. Material for sequencing was peripheral blood. This clonotype originated in a human donor with active COVID-19. The donor label of this sample is uncertain. In nucleotides, the CDR3 is TGTGCCAGCAGTCCCATGGTTGAGAGGGCAGGACTCTATGGCTACACCTTC. Protein sequence: CASSPMVERAGLYGYTF.